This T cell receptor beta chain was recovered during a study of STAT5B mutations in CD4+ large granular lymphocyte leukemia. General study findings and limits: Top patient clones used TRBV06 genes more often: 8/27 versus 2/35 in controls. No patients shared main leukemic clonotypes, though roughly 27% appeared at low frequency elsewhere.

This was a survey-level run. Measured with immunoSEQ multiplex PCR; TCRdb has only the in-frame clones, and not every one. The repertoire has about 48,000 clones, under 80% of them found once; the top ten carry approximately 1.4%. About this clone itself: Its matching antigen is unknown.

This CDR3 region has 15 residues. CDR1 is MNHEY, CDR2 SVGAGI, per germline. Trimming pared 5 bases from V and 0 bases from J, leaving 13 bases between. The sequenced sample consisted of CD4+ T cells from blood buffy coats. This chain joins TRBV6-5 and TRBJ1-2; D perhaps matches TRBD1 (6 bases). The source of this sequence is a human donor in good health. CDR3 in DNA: TGTGCCAGCAGTCCCTACCGGGACACTAACTATGGCTACACCTTC. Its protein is CASSPYRDTNYGYTF.